Presented here are 30 T cell receptor beta chains from one specimen sequenced in a study of T cells after somatic rescue of genetic block. Sequencing was performed with immunoSEQ multiplex PCR; in TCRdb, only in-frame clones are kept and a portion is missing. The data contain about 67,000 clones, roughly 94% of them singletons. Source material: peripheral blood mononuclear cells (PBMCs). The receptor source for this set is a man aged 40-55 years.

The chain is built from TRBV11-2 and TRBJ1-4, with D maybe TRBD1 (6 bases). The germline gives CDR1 SGHAT, CDR2 FQNNGV. V shed 5 bases and J shed 5 bases, with 15 bases lying between them. The CDR3 totals 15 residues. CDR3 residues: CASSVNRAGNEKLFF. The CDR3 nucleotides read TGTGCCAGCAGCGTTAACAGGGCGGGCAATGAAAAACTGTTTTTT.

V is TRBV6-5 and J is TRBJ2-3, with D tentatively TRBD1 or TRBD2 (5 bases each). The CDR3 sequence is 14 residues long. Trimming removed 5 bases at V and 1 base at J, with 10 bases between. Germline V CDR1 and CDR2: MNHEY, SVGAGI. The CDR3 region is CASSKMGGTDTQYF. Written as DNA, the CDR3 is TGTGCCAGCAGTAAGATGGGGGGCACAGATACGCAGTATTTT.

This sequence joins TRBV5-4 and TRBJ2-1, with 11 nucleotides matching TRBD1. Trimming cost V 4 bases and J 2 bases; bases outside gene matches: 2. Looked up from germline, CDR1 is SGHNT and CDR2 is YYREEE (reference sequence). The CDR3 consists of 15 residues. CDR3 sequence reads: CASSTGQGAYNEQFF. The CDR3 DNA reads as TGTGCCAGCAGCACGGGACAGGGGGCCTACAATGAGCAGTTCTTC.

The V call is TRBV18, the J call TRBJ2-1, with 8 bases matching TRBD1. Germline values: CDR1 KGHSH, CDR2 LQKENI. This CDR3 spans 15 amino acids. With 6 bases clipped from V and 8 bases from J, the junction kept 12 bases outside the gene matches. In nucleotides, the CDR3 is TGTGCCAGCTCGCCCGGGACAGGTCCCTCTTATGAGCAGTTCTTC. Translation gives CASSPGTGPSYEQFF.

The chain has TRBV18 and TRBJ1-4; no clear D. Germline V gene data show CDR1 as KGHSH and CDR2 as LQKENI. This CDR3 contains 14 residues. Trimming pared 8 bases from V and 7 bases from J, leaving 17 bases between. The CDR3 region is CASAEQASSEKLFF. CDR3 DNA: TGTGCCAGCGCTGAACAAGCATCCTCTGAAAAACTGTTTTTT.

The chain joins TRBV7-2 to TRBJ1-4, with 11 bases that match TRBD1. After removal of 4 bases from V and 8 bases from J, the junction contained 9 bases not matched to a gene. Per the germline V gene, CDR1 is SGHTA and CDR2 is FQGNSA. The CDR3 is made up of 16 amino acids. CDR3 DNA sequence: TGTGCCAGCAGCTCCACTCTAGGGACAGGGGGGGAAAAACTGTTTTTT. It is translated as CASSSTLGTGGEKLFF.

The V gene is TRBV9, the J gene TRBJ2-1, with TRBD2 identical over 10 bases. The germline gives CDR1 SGDLS, CDR2 YYNGEE. The V gene end was trimmed by 3 bases and the J gene end by 4 bases; junction bases not matched to a gene: 7. The CDR3 spans 16 residues. DNA of the CDR3: TGTGCCAGCAGCGCCCAGACTAGCGGGTTGTACAATGAGCAGTTCTTC. This encodes CASSAQTSGLYNEQFF.

This chain's CDR3 is CASSMLAGLGDEQFF. The CDR3 DNA reads as TGTGCCAGCAGTATGCTAGCGGGGCTAGGGGATGAGCAGTTCTTC. The rearrangement joins TRBV2 to TRBJ2-1, with TRBD2 matching over 9 bases. In germline, CDR1 is SNHLY, CDR2 FYNNEI. This CDR3 comprises 15 residues. With 5 bases clipped from V and 8 bases from J, the junction kept 10 bases outside the gene matches.

The chain uses TRBV9 and TRBJ1-5, with D possibly TRBD1 on 5 matching bases. V was trimmed by 7 bases and J by 0 bases, leaving 14 bases between them. The CDR3 loop spans 15 amino acids. Germline CDR1 is SGDLS and CDR2 is YYNGEE. CDR3 sequence: CASRFGAPSNQPQHF. CDR3 bases: TGTGCCAGCCGGTTTGGGGCTCCTAGCAATCAGCCCCAGCATTTT. Supplemented by reference TRBV9 and TRBJ1-5, the full variable domain reads DSGVTQTPKHLITATGQRVTLRCSPRSGDLSVYWYQQSLDQGLQFLIQYYNGEERAKGNILERFSAQQFPDLHSELNLSSLELGDSALYFCASRFGAPSNQPQHFGDGTRLSIL.

The rearrangement joins TRBV6-5 to TRBJ2-7; TRBD1 might be the D (5 bases). The germline CDR1 and CDR2 sequences are MNHEY and SVGAGI. CDR3 length: 12 residues. V lost 10 bases to trimming and J lost 3 bases, with 13 bases between them. The CDR3: CATQGNHYEQYF. CDR3 bases: TGTGCCACCCAGGGCAACCACTACGAGCAGTACTTC.

The rearrangement joins TRBV11-2 to TRBJ1-6; a weak D match, TRBD1 (6 bases). V lost 0 bases and J 3 bases, leaving 9 bases between the germline ends. Germline values: CDR1 SGHAT, CDR2 FQNNGV. The CDR3 runs to 16 residues. Written as DNA, the CDR3 is TGTGCCAGCAGCTTAGATCAGACAGGCTATAATTCACCCCTCCACTTT. Translated: CASSLDQTGYNSPLHF.

The chain employs TRBV5-1 and TRBJ2-6; D remains unclear. Trimming stripped 4 bases from V and 0 bases from J, with 8 bases between. CDR1 SGHRS and CDR2 YFSETQ come from the germline V gene. The CDR3 extends over 15 amino acids. The CDR3 loop reads CASSPISSGANVLTF. CDR3 nucleotides: TGCGCCAGCAGCCCGATTAGCTCTGGGGCCAACGTCCTGACTTTC. The entire variable domain, with the rest obtained from reference TRBV5-1 and TRBJ2-6, is as follows: KAGVTQTPRYLIKTRGQQVTLSCSPISGHRSVSWYQQTPGQGLQFLFEYFSETQRNKGNFPGRFSGRQFSNSRSEMNVSTLELGDSALYLCASSPISSGANVLTFGAGSRLTVL.

This clone showed up just once. The J gene is TRBJ2-1, the V gene TRBV5-6; D remains unclear. This CDR3 has 16 residues. V lost 1 base, J lost 8 bases, and 19 bases lay in between. Germline CDR1 reads SGHDT; CDR2 reads YYEEEE. The CDR3 sequence is CASSLYHEYTRHEQFF. The CDR3 DNA reads TGTGCCAGCAGCTTGTATCACGAATACACGAGGCATGAGCAGTTCTTC.

This rearrangement joins TRBV11-3 to TRBJ2-5; 8 positions agree with TRBD2. The CDR3 loop spans 13 amino acids. The J segment lost 4 bases and the V segment lost 5 bases, leaving 3 bases of the junction unmatched. In germline, CDR1 is SGHNT, CDR2 YENEEA. The DNA of the CDR3 is TGTGCCAGCAGCCCACGGGGGGGAGAGACCCAGTACTTC. This codes for CASSPRGGETQYF. Full variable domain (remainder filled in from reference TRBV11-3 and TRBJ2-5): EAGVVQSPRYKIIEKKQPVAFWCNPISGHNTLYWYLQNLGQGPELLIRYENEEAVDDSQLPKDRFSAERLKGVDSTLKIQPAELGDSAVYLCASSPRGGETQYFGPGTRLLVL.

Only one count was recorded for this clone. The chain is built from TRBV9 and TRBJ2-1; perhaps TRBD2 as D (6 bases). Trimming removed 0 bases at V and 8 bases at J, with 6 bases between. Germline assignment: CDR1 SGDLS and CDR2 YYNGEE. This CDR3 has 12 residues. The CDR3 is CASSVAGDEQFF. The CDR3 DNA is TGTGCCAGCAGCGTAGCGGGGGATGAGCAGTTCTTC.

The chain is built from TRBV4-1 and TRBJ2-5; D call uncertain. Trimming left V 4 bases short and J 0 bases short, with 12 bases between. The CDR3 is made up of 15 amino acids. Per the germline V gene, CDR1 is MGHRA and CDR2 is YSYEKL. The CDR3 here is CASSRLLGDQETQYF. DNA of the CDR3: TGCGCCAGCAGCCGCCTCCTTGGGGACCAAGAGACCCAGTACTTC.

The chain carries TRBV9 and TRBJ1-2; 7 bases map to TRBD1. The ends lost 3 bases at V and 4 bases at J; junction bases unmatched: 18. CDR3 length: 18 amino acids. Germline V gives CDR1 SGDLS, CDR2 YYNGEE. CDR3 loop: CASSEGGTAPLRGYGYTF. The CDR3 DNA is TGTGCCAGCAGCGAGGGGGGGACAGCTCCCCTTAGGGGCTATGGCTACACCTTC.

The rearrangement links TRBV2 to TRBJ2-7, with D possibly being TRBD1 (6 bases). The V and J ends lost 4 bases and 6 bases respectively, with 16 bases between them. Looked up from germline, CDR1 is SNHLY and CDR2 is FYNNEI. This CDR3 is built from 14 residues. CDR3 sequence reads: CASSVTGITREQYF. The DNA of the CDR3 is TGTGCCAGCAGTGTGACAGGTATAACACGCGAGCAGTACTTC.

This chain uses TRBV11-3 with TRBJ2-1; 11 bases fit TRBD1. The CDR3 consists of 15 residues. Losses at the gene ends were 0 bases for V and 7 bases for J; bases not matched to a gene: 2. The germline V gene has CDR1 SGHNT and CDR2 YENEEA. The CDR3 region is CASSLDGQGANEQFF. The CDR3 DNA follows: TGTGCCAGCAGCTTAGATGGACAGGGGGCGAATGAGCAGTTCTTC.

This clone was seen only a few times. J is TRBJ2-1 and V is TRBV7-6; D is undetermined. Germline V gene data show CDR1 as SGHVS and CDR2 as FNYEAQ. The V gene lost 3 bases and the J gene lost 4 bases, with 7 bases spanning the gap. CDR3 length equals 13 residues. The CDR3 nucleotides read TGTGCCAGCAGCTTGGGTCTTTACAATGAGCAGTTCTTC. Translation: CASSLGLYNEQFF.

The chain carries TRBV18 and TRBJ2-1, with D unclear. V lost 2 bases and J 4 bases, leaving 9 bases between the germline ends. The V gene's germline CDR1 is KGHSH and CDR2 LQKENI. The CDR3 extends over 14 amino acids. This CDR3 reads CASSPTFYYNEQFF. The CDR3 DNA reads as TGTGCCAGCTCACCAACGTTTTATTACAATGAGCAGTTCTTC.

V and J are TRBV30 and TRBJ1-3, with unresolved D. This CDR3 is 15 amino acids long. The germline CDR1 and CDR2 sequences are GTSNPN and SVGIG (reference sequence). With 0 bases removed from V and 0 bases from J, the gap between germline ends came to 9 bases. The DNA for the CDR3 is TGTGCCTGGAGTGTACGAGGGAACTCTGGAAACACCATATATTTT. Encoded protein: CAWSVRGNSGNTIYF.

CDR3 residues: CAISESGNSRSSYEQYF. DNA of the CDR3: TGTGCCATCAGTGAGTCGGGTAACAGCCGGAGCTCCTACGAGCAGTACTTC. The chain is built from TRBV10-3 and TRBJ2-7; no clear D gene. The CDR3 extends over 17 amino acids. V lost 0 bases, J lost 0 bases, and 15 bases lay in between. Germline CDR1 and CDR2: ENHRY and SYGVKD.

V usage is TRBV18 and J usage is TRBJ2-5; a weak D match, TRBD2 (6 bases). Germline-derived CDR1 and CDR2 are KGHSH and LQKENI. The CDR3 has 15 amino acids. Trimming cost V 3 bases and J 5 bases, with 16 bases left between them. The CDR3 reads CASSPSTSSRETQYF. The DNA of the CDR3 is TGTGCCAGCTCACCTTCGACTAGTTCGCGGGAGACCCAGTACTTC.

The chain combines TRBV7-9 with TRBJ1-6; no clear D gene. Germline lookup yields CDR1 SEHNR and CDR2 FQNEAQ (reference sequence). This CDR3 is 11 amino acids long. The V end was cut by 2 bases, the J end by 7 bases, with 0 bases between. CDR3 amino acids: CASSLNSPLHF. The DNA for the CDR3 is TGTGCCAGCAGCTTAAATTCACCCCTCCACTTT.

The chain links TRBV7-8 to TRBJ2-7, with unresolved D. CDR1 is SGHVS, CDR2 FQNEAQ, per germline. V was cut by 3 bases and J by 3 bases, with 9 bases left in between. The CDR3 extends over 13 amino acids. The CDR3 sequence is CASSLQQHYEQYF. In DNA form, the CDR3 reads TGTGCCAGCAGCTTGCAACAGCACTACGAGCAGTACTTC.

This chain connects TRBV10-3 to TRBJ2-7; either TRBD1 or TRBD2 may supply D (5 bases each). V lost 6 bases and J lost 2, with 14 bases in between. The CDR3 consists of 14 residues. Looked up from germline, CDR1 is ENHRY and CDR2 is SYGVKD. CDR3 nucleotides: TGTGCCATCAGGGCCGGGACGGGAACCTACGAGCAGTACTTC. This sequence encodes CAIRAGTGTYEQYF.

V gene TRBV19 combines with J gene TRBJ1-2; TRBD1 is a possible D gene (5 bases). The length of the CDR3 is 13 residues. The germline CDR1 and CDR2 sequences are LNHDA and SQIVND (reference sequence). The V and J ends lost 4 bases and 2 bases respectively, with 8 bases between them. The DNA of the CDR3 is TGTGCCAGTAGTAGACAGTTCAACTATGGCTACACCTTC. Its protein product is CASSRQFNYGYTF.

This chain joins TRBV6-5 and TRBJ1-5; D not resolved. V was trimmed by 0 bases and J by 1 base, leaving 10 bases between them. Germline-derived CDR1 and CDR2 are MNHEY and SVGAGI. CDR3 length equals 16 residues. Here the CDR3 DNA reads TGTGCCAGCAGTTACTCGAGGCCGGGAAGCAATCAGCCCCAGCATTTT. This codes for CASSYSRPGSNQPQHF.

Only a few counts were recorded for this clone. The J gene is TRBJ1-5, the V gene TRBV28; weak D call: TRBD1 (6 bases). The CDR3 is 15 residues long. Germline CDR1 MDHEN, CDR2 SYDVKM. V was cut by 5 bases and J by 6 bases, with 17 bases left in between. The CDR3 is CASSPPLRDTQPQHF. The CDR3 DNA reads TGTGCCAGCAGTCCCCCCCTCCGGGACACTCAGCCCCAGCATTTT. The full variable domain, in which reference TRBV28 and TRBJ1-5 provide the parts outside the CDR3, is DVKVTQSSRYLVKRTGEKVFLECVQDMDHENMFWYRQDPGLGLRLIYFSYDVKMKEKGDIPEGYSVSREKKERFSLILESASTNQTSMYLCASSPPLRDTQPQHFGDGTRLSIL.